This TCR beta chain was obtained from a study of T cell responses to AZD1222 COVID-19 vaccine. Comments on this clone: Its matching antigen is unknown.

CDR1 SGHAT and CDR2 FQNNGV come from the germline V gene. The CDR3 runs to 13 residues. The V gene lost 5 bases and the J gene lost 11 bases, with 13 bases spanning the gap. Study findings and constraints: The study reported that nearly half of spike-specific TCRs target unmutated variant regions.

Method: immunoSEQ multiplex PCR; TCRdb's copy keeps in-frame clones and lacks some. The sample has about 120,000 clones, around nine tenths seen once. The V and J genes are TRBV11-2 and TRBJ1-6; perhaps TRBD1 as D (5 bases). This TCR was sampled from an adult in good health. Sequencing was performed on peripheral blood, taken on day 0 of AZD1222 vaccination. The CDR3 loop reads CASSQPQGPPLHF. CDR3 DNA: TGTGCCAGCAGCCAACCTCAGGGTCCACCCCTCCACTTT.